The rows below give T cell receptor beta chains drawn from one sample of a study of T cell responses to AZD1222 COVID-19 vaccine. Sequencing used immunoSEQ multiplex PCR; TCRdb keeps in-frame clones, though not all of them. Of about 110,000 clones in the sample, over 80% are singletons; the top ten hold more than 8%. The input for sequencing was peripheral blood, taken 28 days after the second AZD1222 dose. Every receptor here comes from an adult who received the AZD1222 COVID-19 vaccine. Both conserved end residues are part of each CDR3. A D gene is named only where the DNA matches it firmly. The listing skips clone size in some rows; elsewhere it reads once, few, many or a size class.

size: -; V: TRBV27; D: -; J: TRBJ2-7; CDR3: CASSVRDGYEQYF; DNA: TGTGCCAGCAGTGTCCGGGACGGCTACGAGCAGTACTTC
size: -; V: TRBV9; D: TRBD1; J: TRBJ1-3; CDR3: CASSPQGDRNTIYF; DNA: TGTGCCAGCAGCCCCCAGGGGGATCGAAACACCATATATTTT
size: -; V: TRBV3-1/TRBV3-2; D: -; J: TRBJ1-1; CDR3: CASGVRAFF; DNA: TGTGCCAGCGGGGTTCGAGCTTTCTTT
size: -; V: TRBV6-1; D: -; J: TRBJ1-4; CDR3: CASSERTQATNEKLFF; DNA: TGTGCCAGCAGTGAACGGACCCAGGCAACTAATGAAAAACTGTTTTTT
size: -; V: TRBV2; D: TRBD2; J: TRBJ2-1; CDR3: CASIRGGPYNEQFF; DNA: TGTGCCAGTATCCGGGGGGGCCCCTACAATGAGCAGTTCTTC
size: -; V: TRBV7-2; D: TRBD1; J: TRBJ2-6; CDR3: CASSVTTGAGANVLTF; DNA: TGTGCCAGCAGCGTAACAACAGGGGCTGGGGCCAACGTCCTGACTTTC
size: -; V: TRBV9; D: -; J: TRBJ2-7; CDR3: CASSPRTGVYEQYF; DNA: TGTGCCAGCAGCCCTCGCACGGGAGTCTACGAGCAGTACTTC
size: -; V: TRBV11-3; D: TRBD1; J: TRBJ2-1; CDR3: CASGPGQGYNEQFF; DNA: TGTGCCAGCGGACCCGGACAGGGCTACAATGAGCAGTTCTTC
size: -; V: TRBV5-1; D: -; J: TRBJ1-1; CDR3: CASSFTTGNTEAFF; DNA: TGCGCCAGCAGCTTTACGACAGGGAACACTGAAGCTTTCTTT
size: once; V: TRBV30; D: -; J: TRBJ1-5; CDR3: CAWRGRLQLKKYSNQPQHF; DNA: TGTGCCTGGAGGGGCCGGTTACAGCTGAAAAAATATAGCAATCAGCCCCAGCATTTT
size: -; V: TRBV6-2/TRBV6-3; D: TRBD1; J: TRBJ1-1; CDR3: CASSKRDRDWHRHTEAFF; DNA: TGTGCCAGCAGTAAACGGGACAGGGACTGGCACCGGCACACTGAAGCTTTCTTT
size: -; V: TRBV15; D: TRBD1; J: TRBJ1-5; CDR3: CATRSGRGPGAQHF; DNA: TGTGCCACCAGAAGCGGAAGGGGGCCAGGGGCCCAGCATTTT
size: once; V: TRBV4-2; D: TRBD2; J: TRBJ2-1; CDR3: CASSQDTAGVGEQFF; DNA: TGTGCCAGCAGCCAAGATACAGCGGGGGTTGGTGAGCAGTTCTTC
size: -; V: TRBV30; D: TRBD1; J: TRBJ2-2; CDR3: CAWSGQGASTGELFF; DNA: TGTGCCTGGTCCGGACAGGGGGCTTCCACCGGGGAGCTGTTTTTT
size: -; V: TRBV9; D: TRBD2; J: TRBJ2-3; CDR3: CASSVDDLTSGYTDTQYF; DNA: TGTGCCAGCAGCGTAGACGATTTGACTAGCGGGTACACAGATACGCAGTATTTT
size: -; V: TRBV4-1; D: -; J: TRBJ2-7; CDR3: CASSQVRVGEDEQYF; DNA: TGCGCCAGCAGCCAAGTACGAGTTGGGGAGGACGAGCAGTACTTC
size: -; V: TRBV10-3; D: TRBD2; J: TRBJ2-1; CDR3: CAISTGLAGEYNEQFF; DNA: TGTGCCATCAGTACTGGACTAGCGGGTGAATACAATGAGCAGTTCTTC
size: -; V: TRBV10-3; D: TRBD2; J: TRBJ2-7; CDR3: CAISVSSGEPYEQYF; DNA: TGTGCCATCAGTGTCTCTAGCGGGGAACCCTACGAGCAGTACTTC
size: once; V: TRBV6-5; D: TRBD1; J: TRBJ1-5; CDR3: CASKAQGVNQPQHF; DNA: TGTGCCAGCAAAGCGCAGGGGGTTAATCAGCCCCAGCATTTT
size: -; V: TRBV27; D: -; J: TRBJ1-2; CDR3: CASSFDRTNYGYTF; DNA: TGTGCCAGCAGTTTCGACAGGACTAACTATGGCTACACCTTC
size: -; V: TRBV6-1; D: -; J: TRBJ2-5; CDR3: CASSEVAGEHETQYF; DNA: TGTGCCAGCAGTGAAGTAGCAGGGGAGCACGAGACCCAGTACTTC
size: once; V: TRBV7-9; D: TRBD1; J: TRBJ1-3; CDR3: CASSLYADRKSSSGNTIYF; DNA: TGTGCCAGCAGCTTATATGCGGACAGGAAAAGTAGCTCTGGAAACACCATATATTTT
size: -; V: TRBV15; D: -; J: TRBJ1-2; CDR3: CATSGTGPLRNGYTF; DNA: TGTGCCACCAGCGGCACAGGGCCACTTCGGAATGGCTACACCTTC
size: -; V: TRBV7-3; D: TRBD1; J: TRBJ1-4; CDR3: CASSLTGGEKLFF; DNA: TGTGCCAGCAGCTTAACAGGGGGCGAAAAACTGTTTTTT
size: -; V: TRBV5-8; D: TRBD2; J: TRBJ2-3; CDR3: CASRPGLAGGADTQYF; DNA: TGTGCCAGCAGGCCGGGACTAGCGGGGGGCGCAGATACGCAGTATTTT
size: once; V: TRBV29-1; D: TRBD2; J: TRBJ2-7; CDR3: CSVSRRLAGDDEQYF; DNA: TGCAGCGTTTCCCGCCGGCTAGCGGGAGATGACGAGCAGTACTTC
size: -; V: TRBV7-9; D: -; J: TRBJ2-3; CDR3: CASSSLAGVDTQYF; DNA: TGTGCCAGCAGCTCCCTTGCGGGCGTAGATACGCAGTATTTT
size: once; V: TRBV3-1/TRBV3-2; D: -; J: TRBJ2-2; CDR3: CASSQQRRSTELFF; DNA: TGTGCCAGCAGCCAACAACGGAGGAGTACGGAGCTGTTTTTT
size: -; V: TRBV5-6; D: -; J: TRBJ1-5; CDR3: CASSLDKQPQHF; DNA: TGTGCCAGCAGCTTGGATAAGCAGCCCCAGCATTTT
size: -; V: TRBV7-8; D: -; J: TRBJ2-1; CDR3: CASSFAGRGGNEQFF; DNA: TGTGCCAGCAGCTTCGCAGGCAGGGGGGGCAATGAGCAGTTCTTC
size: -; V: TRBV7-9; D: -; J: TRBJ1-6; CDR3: CASSSPGHQNSPLHF; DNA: TGTGCCAGCAGCTCGCCGGGACACCAGAATTCACCCCTCCACTTT